The rows below give T cell receptor beta chains drawn from one sample of a study of CD8+CD57+ T cells in acquired aplastic anemia. TCRdb re-called the reads through MiXCR, storing one row per CDR3 protein. The table has around 170,000 distinct CDR3 sequences, approximately 50% seen once. What was sequenced was sorted CD4+, CD8+, or CD8+CD57+ T cells (not recorded which) from PBMCs. These TCRs come from a human donor with aplastic anemia. Each CDR3 is given with its conserved first and last residue. Where a row states a size, it is once, few, many or the class of an expanded clone; other rows omit it.

J: TRBJ2-5
size: .
V: TRBV7-8
CDR3: CASSPGGVGQYF

J: TRBJ2-7
size: .
V: TRBV7-9
CDR3: CASSLPGSYGQYF

J: TRBJ1-1
size: many
V: TRBV20-1
CDR3: CSARDRGRDIKTEAFF

J: TRBJ1-2
size: .
V: TRBV5-4
CDR3: CASTLTGKGYTF

J: TRBJ2-7
size: .
V: TRBV20-1
CDR3: CSAPGDNSYEQYF

J: TRBJ1-5
size: many
V: TRBV29-1
CDR3: CSAASGSNQPQHF

J: TRBJ2-3
size: few
V: TRBV25-1
CDR3: CASRRRGEYTQYF

J: TRBJ2-2
size: .
V: TRBV4-1
CDR3: CASSQVGIRELFF

J: TRBJ1-2
size: .
V: TRBV25-1
CDR3: CASLGQGANYGYTF

J: TRBJ2-1
size: .
V: TRBV11-2
CDR3: CASSPQGLNGNYNEQFF

J: TRBJ2-7
size: many
V: TRBV3-1
CDR3: CASSLGQGGEQYF

J: TRBJ1-2
size: .
V: TRBV29-1
CDR3: CSVRALDGYTF

J: TRBJ2-7
size: .
V: TRBV7-8
CDR3: CASSWTSGTNEQYF

J: TRBJ2-7
size: once
V: TRBV7-9
CDR3: CASSSKLGRGHEPYF

J: TRBJ2-2
size: many
V: TRBV12-3/TRBV12-4
CDR3: CASSSRGLLTGELFF

J: TRBJ2-1
size: .
V: TRBV7-3
CDR3: CASSLTALAGGDEQFF

J: TRBJ2-7
size: few
V: TRBV7-9
CDR3: CASSLEHYEQYF

J: TRBJ2-1
size: .
V: TRBV7-7
CDR3: CASSPAFSGGEQFF

J: TRBJ2-5
size: .
V: TRBV2
CDR3: CASSRDIGGETQYF

J: TRBJ1-5
size: .
V: TRBV7-9
CDR3: CASSLLGHSNQPQHF

J: TRBJ2-7
size: .
V: TRBV25-1
CDR3: CASSFAQRINEQYF

J: TRBJ1-6
size: many
V: TRBV12-3/TRBV12-4
CDR3: CASSSGQGPYNSPLHF

J: TRBJ1-6
size: few
V: TRBV20-1
CDR3: CSARDRKSSYNSPLHF

J: TRBJ1-2
size: many
V: TRBV5-8
CDR3: CASSLAYDSKSHF

J: TRBJ2-1
size: once
V: TRBV24-1
CDR3: CATGGTTNEQFF

J: TRBJ2-1
size: .
V: TRBV20-1
CDR3: CSAREPMSRAKEPDEQFF

J: TRBJ2-3
size: many
V: TRBV19
CDR3: CASSIYRPTGADTQYF

J: TRBJ2-1
size: many
V: TRBV24-1
CDR3: CATSDADFLRHNEQFF

J: TRBJ2-7
size: few
V: TRBV15
CDR3: CATIRDRGPYEQYF

J: TRBJ2-1
size: .
V: TRBV4-2
CDR3: CASSKTFTSYNEQFF

J: TRBJ2-1
size: .
V: TRBV11-2
CDR3: CASSLEGLAGGEQFF

J: TRBJ1-2
size: .
V: TRBV24-1
CDR3: CATSDRGFYGYTF

J: TRBJ2-5
size: many
V: TRBV6-6
CDR3: CASSYQGLETQYF

J: TRBJ2-7
size: .
V: TRBV11-1
CDR3: CASSSKGGSRTYEQYF

J: TRBJ2-3
size: .
V: TRBV11-1
CDR3: CASSLSRGAITDTQYF

J: TRBJ2-2
size: few
V: TRBV4-1
CDR3: CASSQDLSGGAGTAGELFF

J: TRBJ1-1
size: few
V: TRBV30
CDR3: CAWSVGGRAEAFF

J: TRBJ2-2
size: few
V: TRBV4-1
CDR3: CASSQAIQGNTGELFF

J: TRBJ1-2
size: .
V: TRBV9
CDR3: CASRSGRYGYTF

J: TRBJ2-2
size: few
V: TRBV4-2
CDR3: CASSLASGRAGTGELFF

J: TRBJ1-2
size: .
V: TRBV5-1
CDR3: CASIGGGYGYTF

J: TRBJ2-7
size: .
V: TRBV5-5
CDR3: CASSFTSGGSHEQYF

J: TRBJ1-6
size: .
V: TRBV9
CDR3: CASSVSGGPPLHF

J: TRBJ2-4
size: many
V: TRBV7-2
CDR3: CASSLAGIQYF

J: TRBJ2-5
size: many
V: TRBV7-3
CDR3: CASSPGLAGGLGETQYF

J: TRBJ2-7
size: few
V: TRBV19
CDR3: CASTCPPSSGRTYEQYF

J: TRBJ2-5
size: many
V: TRBV6-1
CDR3: CASRVGSGISF